These T cell receptor beta chains were read from a single sample in a study of a mutant IDH1 vaccine in newly diagnosed glioma. Repertoires were generated with immunoSEQ multiplex PCR, while TCRdb's copy carries only in-frame clones and drops some. The sample yields some 23,000 clones, approximately 70% seen once. The antigens for these receptors are not known. The sample consisted of peripheral blood mononuclear cells (PBMCs), taken from a glioma patient whose treatment included an IDH1 peptide vaccine. All receptors derive from a man aged 18 to 29 with glioma. Some clones in this sample may be carry-over from other donors' samples. The CDR3 runs from the conserved cysteine through the conserved F or W. The size entry is marked missing in some rows and otherwise reads once, few, many or a size class.

V	size	CDR3
TRBV4-1	NA	CASSQADGYEQYF
TRBV6-1	NA	CASSTGQVPSYEQYF
TRBV9	NA	CASSVAPGGGEAFF
TRBV5-5	NA	CASSLAAGGSNQPQHF
TRBV4-3	NA	CASSQEGSVSEAFF
TRBV11-2	NA	CASSPRTGDSYEQYF
TRBV5-6	NA	CASSFSGRGPTEQYF
TRBV4-1	NA	CASSQDRLAANTEAFF
TRBV18	NA	CASSRTGTNEKLFF
TRBV6-6	NA	CASYATNEKLFF
TRBV2	NA	CASSGARAGGRYEQYF
TRBV6-1	NA	CASSEGARSRGTEAFF
TRBV6-5	NA	CASSPFRDQPQHF
TRBV6-5	few	CASSWGRTYGYTF
TRBV12-5	NA	CASGTGNTGELFF
TRBV10-3	NA	CAISAAINQPQHF
TRBV5-1	NA	CASSPAAGATYEQYF